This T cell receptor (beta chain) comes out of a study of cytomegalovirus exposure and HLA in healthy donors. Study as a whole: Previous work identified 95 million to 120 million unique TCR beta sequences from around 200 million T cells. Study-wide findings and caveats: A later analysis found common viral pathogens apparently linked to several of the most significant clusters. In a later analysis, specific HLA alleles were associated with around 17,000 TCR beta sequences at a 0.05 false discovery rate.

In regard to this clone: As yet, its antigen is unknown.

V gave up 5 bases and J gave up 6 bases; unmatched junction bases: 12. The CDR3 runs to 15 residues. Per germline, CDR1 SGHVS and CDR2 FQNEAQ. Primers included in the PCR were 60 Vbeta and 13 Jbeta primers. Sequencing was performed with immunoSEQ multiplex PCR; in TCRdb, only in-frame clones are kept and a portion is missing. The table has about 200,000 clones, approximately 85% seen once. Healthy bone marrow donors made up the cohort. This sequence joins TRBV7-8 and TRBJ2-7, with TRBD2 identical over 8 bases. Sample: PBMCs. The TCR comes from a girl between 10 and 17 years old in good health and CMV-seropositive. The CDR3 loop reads CASSPRLASLGEQYF. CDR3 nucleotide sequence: TGTGCCAGCAGCCCCCGACTAGCGTCCCTAGGCGAGCAGTACTTC.